A single sample is the source of the 14 T cell receptor beta chains below, sequenced in a study of human T cells and chemical hapten exposure. TCRdb ran MiXCR on the RACE reads and lists one entry per CDR3 protein. The data show 90,000 to 110,000 distinct CDR3 sequences, under 40% seen once. Sample time point: patch test 3, about 24 weeks after DPC sensitization. Treatment denoted: therapeutic diphenylcyclopropenone sensitization with weekly scalp DPC. Specimen: whole blood, collected in connection with sensitization to the hapten diphenylcyclopropenone (DPC). The receptors come from a man in his forties or fifties with alopecia areata. Some clones in this sample may be carry-over from other donors' samples.

This clonotype was counted ten times or more. This rearrangement joins TRBV29-1 to TRBJ2-1; TRBD2 might be the D (6 bases). Germline CDR1 reads SQVTM; CDR2 reads ANQGSEA. Trimming left V 6 bases short and J 0 bases short, with 12 bases between. The CDR3 sequence is 14 residues long. The CDR3 nucleotides read TGCAGCGTACCCCTGACTAGCTCCTACAATGAGCAGTTCTTC. Protein: CSVPLTSSYNEQFF.

As concerns this clonotype: A junction boundary mismatches the germline segment, possibly from a read error. The V gene is TRBV6-5, the J gene TRBJ1-5, with no clear D. Germline-derived CDR1 and CDR2 are MNHEY and SVGAGI. The CDR3 has 14 residues. CDR3 bases: TGTGCCAGCAGTCAGACACCGAACTCTCCGCCCCAGCACTTT. Translated, it gives CASSQTPNSPPQHF.

V gene TRBV28 combines with J gene TRBJ2-2; TRBD1 agrees at 12 bases. V shed 3 bases and J 7 bases; nucleotides not matched to a gene: 6. Germline-derived CDR1 and CDR2 are MDHEN and SYDVKM. The CDR3 is 16 residues long. This CDR3 is CASSFRGQGAFGELFF. CDR3 DNA: TGTGCCAGCAGTTTCCGGGGACAGGGGGCGTTCGGGGAGCTGTTTTTT.

The chain recombines TRBV6-1 with TRBJ1-1; D not certain. The CDR3 runs 13 residues. Germline V gene data show CDR1 as MNHNS and CDR2 as SASEGT. The germline V and J ends were trimmed by 3 bases and 0 bases, with 5 bases remaining between them. The CDR3 DNA is TGTGCCAGCAGTGATTTAGTGAACACTGAAGCTTTCTTT. Translating it yields CASSDLVNTEAFF.

This clonotype was counted a few times. The V call is TRBV7-8, the J call TRBJ1-2; 7 bases map to TRBD1. The CDR3 covers 13 residues. V shed 5 bases, J shed 4 bases, and the junction held 4 bases outside the gene matches. Per the germline V gene, CDR1 is SGHVS and CDR2 is FQNEAQ. In DNA, the CDR3 is TGTGCCAGCAGCACACAGGGGAGCTATGGCTACACCTTC. The encoded protein is CASSTQGSYGYTF. Together with reference TRBV7-8 and TRBJ1-2, the CDR3 gives the full variable domain: GAGVSQSPRYKVAKRGQDVALRCDPISGHVSLFWYQQALGQGPEFLTYFQNEAQLDKSGLPSDRFFAERPEGSVSTLKIQRTQQEDSAVYLCASSTQGSYGYTFGSGTRLTVV.

The table lists this clonotype with a few counts. This chain connects TRBV20-1 to TRBJ2-3; the D is unclear. CDR1 and CDR2 from the germline V gene are DFQATT and SNEGSKA (reference sequence). Trimming shortened V by 6 bases and J by 0 bases, and 7 bases separated the two germline ends. This CDR3 is built from 12 residues. CDR3 in amino acids: CSALGSTDTQYF. The CDR3 DNA follows: TGCAGTGCATTAGGTAGCACAGATACGCAGTATTTT.

J is TRBJ1-1 and V is TRBV6-5, with D possibly TRBD1 on 5 matching bases. Germline V gene lookup returns CDR1 MNHEY and CDR2 SVGAGI. V was clipped by 2 bases and J by 3 bases, with 16 bases between them. The CDR3 loop spans 16 amino acids. The CDR3 nucleotides read TGTGCCAGCAGTTACCTAGGTACCCTAGGGGACACTGAAGCTTTCTTT. Its translation: CASSYLGTLGDTEAFF.

The chain is built from TRBV6-5 and TRBJ2-1, with D perhaps being TRBD1 or TRBD2 (5 bases each). Trimming left V 2 bases short and J 4 bases short, with 12 bases between. The germline CDR1 and CDR2 sequences are MNHEY and SVGAGI. The CDR3 contains 15 residues. The CDR3 loop is CASSYVAGTYNEQFF. CDR3 coding DNA: TGTGCCAGCAGTTACGTGGCAGGGACGTACAATGAGCAGTTCTTC.

This chain connects TRBV3-1 to TRBJ1-2; TRBD1 agrees at 9 bases. From germline, CDR1 is LGHDT and CDR2 YNNKEL (reference sequence). This CDR3 contains 14 residues. After removal of 5 bases from V and 4 bases from J, the junction contained 5 bases not matched to a gene. The CDR3 loop reads CASSETGGTYGYTF. The CDR3 DNA sequence: TGTGCCAGCAGCGAGACAGGGGGGACCTATGGCTACACCTTC.

The chain carries TRBV11-2 and TRBJ1-1; D is uncertain. Germline assignment: CDR1 SGHAT and CDR2 FQNNGV. The CDR3 runs to 13 residues. V was trimmed by 0 bases and J by 4 bases, leaving 6 bases between them. The CDR3 DNA reads TGTGCCAGCAGCTTAGAGAGGGTCACTGAAGCTTTCTTT. Its protein product is CASSLERVTEAFF.

The chain uses TRBV4-3 and TRBJ2-3; 9 bases fit TRBD2. From germline, CDR1 is LGHNA and CDR2 YSLEER. The V segment lost 0 bases and the J segment 2 bases; nucleotides outside the gene matches: 18. The CDR3 extends over 21 amino acids. In DNA, the CDR3 is TGCGCCAGCAGCCAAGATAAACCCCTAGCGGGGAAGACCGGACTCACAGATACGCAGTATTTT. Its protein product is CASSQDKPLAGKTGLTDTQYF.

The chain links TRBV20-1 to TRBJ1-1, with D unresolved. The CDR3 length is 10 residues. Germline V gene data show CDR1 as DFQATT and CDR2 as SNEGSKA (reference sequence). The ends were cut back, 3 bases at V and 6 bases at J, with 5 bases in the middle. The CDR3: CSARDSEAFF. The CDR3 DNA follows: TGCAGTGCTAGGGACTCTGAAGCTTTCTTT.

In this sample, this clonotype turned up a few times. J is TRBJ2-3 and V is TRBV12-5; 9 nucleotides line up with TRBD2. Germline loops: CDR1 LGHNT, CDR2 FRNRAP. The CDR3 covers 16 residues. Germline trimming cut 2 bases from V and 7 bases from J; bases unmatched to any gene: 10. As DNA, the CDR3 is TGTGCTAGTGGTTTGCTTAGCGGGAGCGGACCCTATACGCAGTATTTT. It yields the protein CASGLLSGSGPYTQYF.

This clonotype showed up just a few times. This sequence joins TRBV7-9 and TRBJ2-3; 9 bases fit TRBD2. This CDR3 spans 15 amino acids. V lost 5 bases, J lost 2 bases, and 5 bases stayed unmatched. Germline-derived CDR1 and CDR2 are SEHNR and FQNEAQ (reference sequence). Written as DNA, the CDR3 is TGTGCCAGCAGCAATACTAGCGGGTTCACAGATACGCAGTATTTT. Translating gives CASSNTSGFTDTQYF. Based on the CDR3 plus reference TRBV7-9 and TRBJ2-3, the full variable domain is DTGVSQNPRHKITKRGQNVTFRCDPISEHNRLYWYRQTLGQGPEFLTYFQNEAQLEKSRLLSDRFSAERPKGSFSTLEIQRTEQGDSAMYLCASSNTSGFTDTQYFGPGTRLTVL.